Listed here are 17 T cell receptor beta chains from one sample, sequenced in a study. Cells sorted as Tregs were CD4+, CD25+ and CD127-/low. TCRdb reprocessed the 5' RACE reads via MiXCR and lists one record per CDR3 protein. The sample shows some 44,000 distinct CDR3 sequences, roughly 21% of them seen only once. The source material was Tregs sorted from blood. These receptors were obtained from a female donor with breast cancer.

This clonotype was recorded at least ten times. The CDR3: CASSLGGQGMDGYTF. The CDR3, as DNA: TGCGCCAGCAGCTTGGGGGGACAGGGAATGGATGGCTACACCTTC. This chain joins TRBV5-1 and TRBJ1-2, with 9 bases matching TRBD1. CDR3 length: 15 residues. Germline CDR1 SGHRS, CDR2 YFSETQ. J gave up 6 bases and V 0 bases, and 6 bases lay outside the gene matches.

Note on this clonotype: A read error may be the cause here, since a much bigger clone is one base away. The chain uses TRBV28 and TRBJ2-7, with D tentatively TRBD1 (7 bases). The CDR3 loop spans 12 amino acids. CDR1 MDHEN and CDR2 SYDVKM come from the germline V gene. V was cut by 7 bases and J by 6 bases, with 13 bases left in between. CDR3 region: CASTPGGCEQYF. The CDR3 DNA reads TGTGCCAGCACCCCAGGGGGGTGCGAGCAGTACTTC.

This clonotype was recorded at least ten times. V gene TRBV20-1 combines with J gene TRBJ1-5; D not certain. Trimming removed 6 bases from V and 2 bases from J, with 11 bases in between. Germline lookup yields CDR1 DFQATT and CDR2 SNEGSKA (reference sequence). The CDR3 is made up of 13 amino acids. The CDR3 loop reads CSALQYGNQPQHF. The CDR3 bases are TGCAGTGCCCTTCAGTATGGCAATCAGCCCCAGCATTTT.

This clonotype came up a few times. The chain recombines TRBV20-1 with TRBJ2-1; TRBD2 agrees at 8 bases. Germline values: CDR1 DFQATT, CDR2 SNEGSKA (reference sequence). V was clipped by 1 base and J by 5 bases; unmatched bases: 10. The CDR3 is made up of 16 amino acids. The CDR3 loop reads CSARVIGGRTNNEQFF. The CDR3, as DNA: TGCAGTGCTAGAGTTATCGGCGGGAGGACGAACAATGAGCAGTTCTTC.

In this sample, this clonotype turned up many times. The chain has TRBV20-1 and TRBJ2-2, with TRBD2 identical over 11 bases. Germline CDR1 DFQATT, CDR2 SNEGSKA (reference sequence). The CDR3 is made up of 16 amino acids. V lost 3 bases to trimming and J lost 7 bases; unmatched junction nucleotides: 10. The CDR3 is CSASPLAGAANGELFF. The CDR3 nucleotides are TGCAGTGCTAGTCCACTAGCGGGAGCTGCTAACGGGGAGCTGTTTTTT.

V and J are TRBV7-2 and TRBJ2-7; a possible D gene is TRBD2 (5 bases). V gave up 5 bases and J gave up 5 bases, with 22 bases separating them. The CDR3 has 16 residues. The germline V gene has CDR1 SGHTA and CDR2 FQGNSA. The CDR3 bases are TGTGCCAGCAGCCGACCCGTGGCTAGCAGGAGGAACGAGCAGTACTTC. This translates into CASSRPVASRRNEQYF. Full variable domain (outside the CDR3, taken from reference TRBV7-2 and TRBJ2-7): GAGVSQSPSNKVTEKGKDVELRCDPISGHTALYWYRQSLGQGLEFLIYFQGNSAPDKSGLPSDRFSAERTGGSVSTLTIQRTQQEDSAVYLCASSRPVASRRNEQYFGPGTRLTVT.

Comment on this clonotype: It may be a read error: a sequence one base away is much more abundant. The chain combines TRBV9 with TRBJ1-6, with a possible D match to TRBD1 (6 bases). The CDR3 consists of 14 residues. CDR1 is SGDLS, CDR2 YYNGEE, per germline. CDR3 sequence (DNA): TGTGCCAGCAGCGGGACAGCATATAATCCACCCCTCCACTTT. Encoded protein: CASSGTAYNPPLHF. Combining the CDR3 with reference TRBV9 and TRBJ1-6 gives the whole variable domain DSGVTQTPKHLITATGQRVTLRCSPRSGDLSVYWYQQSLDQGLQFLIQYYNGEERAKGNILERFSAQQFPDLHSELNLSSLELGDSALYFCASSGTAYNPPLHFGNGTRLTVT.

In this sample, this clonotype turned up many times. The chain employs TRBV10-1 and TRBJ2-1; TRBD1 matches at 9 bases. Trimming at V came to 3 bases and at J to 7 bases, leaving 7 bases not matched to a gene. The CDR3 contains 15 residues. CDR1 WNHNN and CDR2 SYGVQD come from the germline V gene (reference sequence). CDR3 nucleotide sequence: TGCGCCAGCAGTGATGACCCCGGGACAGGGAATGAGCAGTTCTTC. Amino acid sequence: CASSDDPGTGNEQFF.

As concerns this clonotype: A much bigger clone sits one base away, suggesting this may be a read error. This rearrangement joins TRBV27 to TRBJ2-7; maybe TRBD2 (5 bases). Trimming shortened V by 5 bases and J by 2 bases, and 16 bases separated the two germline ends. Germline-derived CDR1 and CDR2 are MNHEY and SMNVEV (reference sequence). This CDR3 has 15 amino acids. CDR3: CASSPAGWGAYEQYF. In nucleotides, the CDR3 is TGTGCCAGCAGTCCAGCCGGGTGGGGAGCCTACGAGCAGTACTTC.

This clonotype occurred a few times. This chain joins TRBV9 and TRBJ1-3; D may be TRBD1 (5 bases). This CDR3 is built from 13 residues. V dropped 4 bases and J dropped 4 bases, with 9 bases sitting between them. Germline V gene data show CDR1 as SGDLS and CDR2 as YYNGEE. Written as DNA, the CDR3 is TGTGCCAGCAGCTCGACAGCAGGAAACACCATATATTTT. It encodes CASSSTAGNTIYF.

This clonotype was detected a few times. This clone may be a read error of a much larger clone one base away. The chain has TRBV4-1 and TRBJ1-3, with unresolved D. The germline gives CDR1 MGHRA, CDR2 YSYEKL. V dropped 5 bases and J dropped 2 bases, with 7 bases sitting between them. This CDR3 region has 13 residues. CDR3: CASSRNAGNTIYF. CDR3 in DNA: TGCGCCAGCAGCAGGAATGCTGGAAACACCATATATTTT.

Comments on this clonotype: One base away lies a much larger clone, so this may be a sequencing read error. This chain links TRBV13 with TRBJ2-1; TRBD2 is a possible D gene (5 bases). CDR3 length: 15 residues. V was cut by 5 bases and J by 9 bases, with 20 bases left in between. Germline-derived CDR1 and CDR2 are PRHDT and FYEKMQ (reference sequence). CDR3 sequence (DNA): TGTGCCAGCAGCACCCGCTCACTAGTACGCAGTGAGCAGTTCTTC. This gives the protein CASSTRSLVRSEQFF.

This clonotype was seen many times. The CDR3 sequence is CAITSGPYNEQFF. Written as DNA, the CDR3 is TGTGCCATCACTAGCGGGCCGTACAATGAGCAGTTCTTC. This sequence joins TRBV15 and TRBJ2-1; 9 positions match TRBD2. Germline V gene data show CDR1 as LNHNV and CDR2 as YYDKDF (reference sequence). J gave up 4 bases and V 10 bases, and 5 bases lay outside the gene matches. This CDR3 has 13 amino acids.

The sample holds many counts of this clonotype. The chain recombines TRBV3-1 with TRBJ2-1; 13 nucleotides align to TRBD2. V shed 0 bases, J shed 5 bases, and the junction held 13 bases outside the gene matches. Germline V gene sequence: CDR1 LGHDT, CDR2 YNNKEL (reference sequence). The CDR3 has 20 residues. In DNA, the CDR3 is TGTGCCAGCAGCCAAGATCTACTAGCGGGAGGGCCTGTCTTAGACAATGAGCAGTTCTTC. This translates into CASSQDLLAGGPVLDNEQFF.

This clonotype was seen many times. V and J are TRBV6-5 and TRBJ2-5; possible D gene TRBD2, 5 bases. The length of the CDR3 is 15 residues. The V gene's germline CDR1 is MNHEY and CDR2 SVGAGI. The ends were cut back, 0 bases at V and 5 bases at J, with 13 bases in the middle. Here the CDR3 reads CASSYSPRGPETQYF. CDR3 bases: TGTGCCAGCAGTTACTCGCCACGGGGTCCCGAGACCCAGTACTTC.

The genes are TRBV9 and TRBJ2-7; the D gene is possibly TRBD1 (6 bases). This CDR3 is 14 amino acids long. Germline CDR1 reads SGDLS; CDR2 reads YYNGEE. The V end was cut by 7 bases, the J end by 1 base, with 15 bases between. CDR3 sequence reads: CASPRDNFSYEQYF. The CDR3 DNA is TGTGCCAGCCCCCGGGACAACTTTTCCTACGAGCAGTACTTC. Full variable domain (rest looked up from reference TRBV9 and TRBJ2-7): DSGVTQTPKHLITATGQRVTLRCSPRSGDLSVYWYQQSLDQGLQFLIQYYNGEERAKGNILERFSAQQFPDLHSELNLSSLELGDSALYFCASPRDNFSYEQYFGPGTRLTVT.

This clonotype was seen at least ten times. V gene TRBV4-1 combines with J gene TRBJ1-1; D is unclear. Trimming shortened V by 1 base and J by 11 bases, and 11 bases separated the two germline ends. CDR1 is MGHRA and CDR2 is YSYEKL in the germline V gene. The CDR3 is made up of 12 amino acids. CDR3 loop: CASSQVGVGAFF. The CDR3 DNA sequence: TGCGCCAGCAGCCAAGTTGGCGTAGGGGCTTTCTTT.